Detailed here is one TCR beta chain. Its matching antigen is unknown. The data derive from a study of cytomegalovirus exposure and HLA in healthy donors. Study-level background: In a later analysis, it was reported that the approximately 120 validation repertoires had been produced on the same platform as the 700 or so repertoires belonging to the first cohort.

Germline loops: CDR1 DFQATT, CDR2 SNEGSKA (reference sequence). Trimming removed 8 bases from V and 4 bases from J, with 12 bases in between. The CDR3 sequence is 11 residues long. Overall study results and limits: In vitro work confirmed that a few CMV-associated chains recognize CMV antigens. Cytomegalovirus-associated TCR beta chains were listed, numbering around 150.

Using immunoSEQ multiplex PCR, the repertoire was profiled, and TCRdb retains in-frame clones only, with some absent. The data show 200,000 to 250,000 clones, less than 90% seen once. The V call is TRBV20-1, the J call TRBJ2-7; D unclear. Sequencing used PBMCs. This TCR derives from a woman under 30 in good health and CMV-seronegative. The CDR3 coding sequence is TGCAGTCCACAAATCCAATACGAGCAGTACTTC. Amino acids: CSPQIQYEQYF.